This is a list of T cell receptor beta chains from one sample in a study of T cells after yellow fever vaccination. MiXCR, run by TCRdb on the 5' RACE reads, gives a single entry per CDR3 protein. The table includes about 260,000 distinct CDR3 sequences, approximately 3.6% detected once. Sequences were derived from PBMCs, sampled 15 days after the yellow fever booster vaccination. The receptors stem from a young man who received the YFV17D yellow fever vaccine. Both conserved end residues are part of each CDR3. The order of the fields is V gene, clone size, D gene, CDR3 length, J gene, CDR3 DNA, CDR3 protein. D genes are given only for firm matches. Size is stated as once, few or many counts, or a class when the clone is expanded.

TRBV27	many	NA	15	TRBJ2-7	TGTGCCAGCAGTTTGGAGGAGCCACCCACCTACGAGCAGTACTTC	CASSLEEPPTYEQYF
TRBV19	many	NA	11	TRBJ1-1	TGTGCCAGTATCTACTCCCTGGAAGCTTTCTTT	CASIYSLEAFF
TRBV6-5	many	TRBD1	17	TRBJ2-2	TGTGCCAGCAGTTACTGGACAGGGGGCCCGAACACCGGGGAGCTGTTTTTT	CASSYWTGGPNTGELFF
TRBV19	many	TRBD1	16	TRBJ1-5	TGTGCCAGTAGTATAATGGGCAGGGGGAATGATCAGCCCCAGCATTTT	CASSIMGRGNDQPQHF
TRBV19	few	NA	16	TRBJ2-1	TGTGCCAGTAGTCCAGAGGTCTGGAGCTCCTACAATGAGCAGTTCTTC	CASSPEVWSSYNEQFF
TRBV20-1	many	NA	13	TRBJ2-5	TGCAGTGCTATCCCCTTACGGAAAGAGACCCAGTACTTC	CSAIPLRKETQYF
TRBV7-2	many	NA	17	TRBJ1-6	TGTGCCAGCAGCTTACCGAGACAGGCGGGAAAGAATTCACCCCTCCACTTT	CASSLPRQAGKNSPLHF
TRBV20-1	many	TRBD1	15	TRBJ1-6	TGCAGTGCCCCGCCGACAGGGGGAGTGGGTTCACCCCTCCACTTT	CSAPPTGGVGSPLHF
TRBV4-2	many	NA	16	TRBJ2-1	TGTGCCAGCAGCCAAGATGGGCCGGGGGTTTACAATGAGCAGTTCTTC	CASSQDGPGVYNEQFF
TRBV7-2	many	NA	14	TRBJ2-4	TGTGCCAGCAGCCCTGCCAGGGCCAAAAACATTCAGTACTTC	CASSPARAKNIQYF
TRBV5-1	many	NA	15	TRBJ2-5	TGCGCCAGCAGCCCGGGGGCCCCCGGTCGGGAGACCCAGTACTTC	CASSPGAPGRETQYF
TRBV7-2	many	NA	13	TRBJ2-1	TGTGCCAGCAGCTTGCGGCAGGGGGGTGAGCAGTTCTTC	CASSLRQGGEQFF
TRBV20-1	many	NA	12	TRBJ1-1	TGCAGTGCTAGAGATACGAAAGGCGAAGCTTTCTTT	CSARDTKGEAFF
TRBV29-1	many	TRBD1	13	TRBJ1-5	TGCAGCGTTGCCGGACAGGACAATCAGCCCCAGCATTTT	CSVAGQDNQPQHF
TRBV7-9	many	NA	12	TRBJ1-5	TGTGCCAGCCAGGACACCTCGCTCACCCAGCATTTT	CASQDTSLTQHF
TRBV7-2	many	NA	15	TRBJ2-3	TGTGCCAGCAGCTCACTAGGATTAGGGGCAGATACGCAGTATTTT	CASSSLGLGADTQYF
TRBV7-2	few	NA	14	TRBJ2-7	TGTGCCAGCAGCCCAAAAACGTTGGTAGGCGGGTTGGACTTC	CASSPKTLVGGLDF
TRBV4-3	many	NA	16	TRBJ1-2	TGCGCCAGCAGCCGCACAGGGTTTTCGGGTGTGGGTGGCTACACCTTC	CASSRTGFSGVGGYTF
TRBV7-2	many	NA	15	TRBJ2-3	TGTGCCAGCAGCTTACTGGGGGGGGCAACAGATACGCAGTATTTT	CASSLLGGATDTQYF
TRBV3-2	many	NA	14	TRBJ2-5	TGTGCCAGCAGCCAACCCGGGCCCCAAGAGACCCAGTACTTC	CASSQPGPQETQYF
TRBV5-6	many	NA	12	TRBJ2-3	TGTGCCAGCAGCTTGTGGCGAGATACGCAGTATTTT	CASSLWRDTQYF
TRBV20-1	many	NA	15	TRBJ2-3	TGCAGTGCTAGGAAGGGGGGCGGAAGCACAGATACGCAGTATTTT	CSARKGGGSTDTQYF
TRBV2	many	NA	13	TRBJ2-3	TGTGCCAGCACGGGGCGTAACACAGATACGCAGTATTTT	CASTGRNTDTQYF
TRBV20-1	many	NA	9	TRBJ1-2	TGCAGTGCAGCCCCCTATGACACCTTC	CSAAPYDTF
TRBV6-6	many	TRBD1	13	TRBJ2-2	TGTGCCAGCAGCAGACAGGGTACCGGGGAGCTGTTTTTT	CASSRQGTGELFF
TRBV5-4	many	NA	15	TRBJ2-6	TGTGCCAGCAGCTTTCCGGGCTCTGGGGCCAACGTCCTGACTTTC	CASSFPGSGANVLTF
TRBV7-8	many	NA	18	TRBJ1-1	TGTGCCAGCAGCCTAGTCCCCCCTGGACAGAGTATGAACACTGAAGCTTTCTTT	CASSLVPPGQSMNTEAFF
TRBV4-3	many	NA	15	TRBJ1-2	TGCGCCAGCAGCCAAGATGGGACACATATGGGCGGCTACACCTTC	CASSQDGTHMGGYTF